Listed below are T cell receptor beta chains from one sample, sequenced in a study of cytomegalovirus exposure and HLA in healthy donors. Assay: immunoSEQ multiplex PCR; the TCRdb copy retains only in-frame clones and omits some. Among about 130,000 clones listed, roughly 89% were seen once. The sequencing sample was made of PBMCs. Receptors were obtained from a young man in good health and CMV-seronegative. Both conserved end residues are part of each CDR3. D genes are given only for firm matches. Size values are once, few and many counts, or a class for expanded clones, and some rows have none.

CDR3 protein	CDR3 DNA	J gene	D gene	V gene	clone size
CASSLVRGADTQYF	TGCGCCAGCAGCTTGGTGCGGGGAGCAGATACGCAGTATTTT	TRBJ2-3	.	TRBV5-1	.
CASSQEPGVGDGYTF	TGCGCCAGCAGCCAAGAACCAGGGGTGGGTGATGGCTACACCTTC	TRBJ1-2	.	TRBV4-3	once
CATSRDQSGDTEAFF	TGTGCCACCAGCAGAGATCAATCCGGGGACACTGAAGCTTTCTTT	TRBJ1-1	.	TRBV15	.
CASSVGDSQTQYF	TGTGCCAGCAGCGTAGGAGACAGCCAGACCCAGTACTTC	TRBJ2-5	.	TRBV9	.
CASSLVVSSDYYGYTF	TGTGCCAGCAGCTTAGTTGTCAGTTCGGACTACTATGGCTACACCTTC	TRBJ1-2	.	TRBV11-2	.
CASRLNLDSELYNSPLHF	TGTGCCAGCAGGCTCAACCTGGACAGTGAACTCTATAATTCACCCCTCCACTTT	TRBJ1-6	.	TRBV28	once
CASSLPLEGAGDTEAFF	TGTGCCAGCAGCCTCCCCTTGGAGGGGGCGGGCGACACTGAAGCTTTCTTT	TRBJ1-1	TRBD1	TRBV7-2	.
CASSDWLGQFGDPTEAFF	TGTGCCAGCAGTGACTGGTTGGGACAGTTCGGTGATCCCACTGAAGCTTTCTTT	TRBJ1-1	TRBD1	TRBV6-1	.
CASSIGELNTEAFF	TGTGCCAGTAGTATTGGGGAGCTGAACACTGAAGCTTTCTTT	TRBJ1-1	.	TRBV19	.
CASTPLPGLNEQYF	TGTGCCAGCACGCCTTTGCCAGGGCTGAACGAGCAGTACTTC	TRBJ2-7	.	TRBV7-2	.
CASSQRQGRTEAFF	TGTGCCAGCAGTCAAAGACAGGGTAGGACTGAAGCTTTCTTT	TRBJ1-1	TRBD1	TRBV27	.
CSVRVRVARGNGYTF	TGCAGCGTTCGGGTAAGGGTGGCTAGGGGAAATGGCTACACCTTC	TRBJ1-2	.	TRBV29-1	.
CASQRVSLDNSPLHF	TGTGCCAGCCAGCGGGTATCTCTGGATAATTCACCCCTCCACTTT	TRBJ1-6	.	TRBV6-1	.
CASIRIQSNTEAFF	TGTGCCAGCATTCGAATACAATCGAACACTGAAGCTTTCTTT	TRBJ1-1	.	TRBV6-5	.
CASSGTSYSYEQYF	TGTGCCAGCAGTGGGACATCTTACTCCTACGAGCAGTACTTC	TRBJ2-7	.	TRBV25-1	once
CASSQQGAEAFF	TGTGCCAGCAGTCAACAGGGGGCTGAAGCTTTCTTT	TRBJ1-1	TRBD1	TRBV6-6	.
CASSLRDRRGTGELFF	TGCGCCAGCAGCTTAAGGGACAGGCGAGGCACCGGGGAGCTGTTTTTT	TRBJ2-2	TRBD1	TRBV5-1	.
CASSLEAGGKPYEQYF	TGCGCCAGCAGCTTGGAAGCGGGGGGGAAACCCTACGAGCAGTACTTC	TRBJ2-7	TRBD2	TRBV5-1	.
CASSLNDRGSTEAFF	TGTGCCAGCAGCTTAAACGACAGGGGGAGCACTGAAGCTTTCTTT	TRBJ1-1	TRBD1	TRBV7-9	.
CASRPLAGANEQYF	TGTGCAAGTCGCCCGCTAGCGGGGGCGAACGAGCAGTACTTC	TRBJ2-7	.	TRBV12-2	once
CASSLWQKNNEQFF	TGTGCCAGCAGTTTATGGCAGAAAAACAATGAGCAGTTCTTC	TRBJ2-1	.	TRBV27	.
CASSYGGQGRVGYTF	TGTGCCAGCAGTTACGGAGGACAGGGGCGGGTTGGCTACACCTTC	TRBJ1-2	TRBD1	TRBV6-5	once
CASSQGPHDSNQPQHF	TGCGCCAGCAGCCAAGGTCCACATGATAGCAATCAGCCCCAGCATTTT	TRBJ1-5	.	TRBV4-1	.
CASSYLQDGSTDTQYF	TGTGCCAGCAGTTACTTACAGGATGGTAGTACAGATACGCAGTATTTT	TRBJ2-3	.	TRBV28	.
CASSRGGGDTDTQYF	TGTGCCAGCAGCAGGGGGGGCGGAGACACAGATACGCAGTATTTT	TRBJ2-3	.	TRBV21-1	.
CASKTVANTGELFF	TGTGCCAGCAAGACAGTCGCGAACACCGGGGAGCTGTTTTTT	TRBJ2-2	.	TRBV27	.
CASSVTGPREQYF	TGTGCCAGCAGCGTGACAGGGCCGCGCGAGCAGTACTTC	TRBJ2-7	TRBD1	TRBV11-2	.
CASSQGRNQPQHF	TGTGCCAGCAGCCAGGGCCGGAATCAGCCCCAGCATTTT	TRBJ1-5	.	TRBV7-3	.
CASSTGPGTSNQPQHF	TGTGCCAGCAGCACCGGACCGGGGACAAGCAATCAGCCCCAGCATTTT	TRBJ1-5	.	TRBV7-2	.
CASSRPGDPYEQYF	TGCGCCAGCAGCCGGCCAGGGGATCCTTACGAGCAGTACTTC	TRBJ2-7	.	TRBV5-1	.
CASSLPVINTEAFF	TGTGCCAGCAGTTTACCCGTTATCAACACTGAAGCTTTCTTT	TRBJ1-1	.	TRBV28	.
CSVGGQGRKLFF	TGCAGCGTGGGGGGACAGGGAAGAAAACTGTTTTTT	TRBJ1-4	TRBD1	TRBV29-1	.
CASSYDGYGEAFF	TGTGCCAGCAGTTACGATGGGTACGGGGAAGCTTTCTTT	TRBJ1-1	.	TRBV27	once
CASSLGLAGTGELFF	TGCGCCAGCAGCCTCGGACTAGCAGGGACCGGGGAGCTGTTTTTT	TRBJ2-2	TRBD2	TRBV5-1	.
CASSSWGADTQYF	TGTGCCAGCAGTTCATGGGGAGCAGATACGCAGTATTTT	TRBJ2-3	.	TRBV7-9	.
CASSPRQGGYGYTF	TGTGCCAGCAGCCCGCGACAGGGTGGGTATGGCTACACCTTC	TRBJ1-2	TRBD1	TRBV7-2	few
CASTNRGSSYNEQFF	TGTGCCAGCACCAACAGGGGGAGCTCCTACAATGAGCAGTTCTTC	TRBJ2-1	TRBD1	TRBV7-9	.
CASSALIAGGPDNEQFF	TGTGCCAGCAGCGCACTAATAGCGGGGGGGCCGGACAATGAGCAGTTCTTC	TRBJ2-1	TRBD2	TRBV5-4	.
CASPWGSQETQYF	TGTGCCAGCCCTTGGGGCAGCCAAGAGACCCAGTACTTC	TRBJ2-5	.	TRBV2	many
CASSPIGLDGYTF	TGTGCCAGTAGTCCGATCGGTCTGGATGGCTACACCTTC	TRBJ1-2	.	TRBV19	.
CASSSKGWGRGQETQYF	TGTGCCAGCAGCTCTAAGGGATGGGGGCGAGGCCAAGAGACCCAGTACTTC	TRBJ2-5	.	TRBV5-6	.
CASGSGTGGFQPQHF	TGTGCCAGCGGCTCCGGGACAGGGGGCTTTCAGCCCCAGCATTTT	TRBJ1-5	TRBD1	TRBV9	.
CASKPQGGDQPQHF	TGTGCCAGCAAACCACAGGGGGGAGATCAGCCCCAGCATTTT	TRBJ1-5	TRBD1	TRBV28	few
CASTTLPYNEQFF	TGTGCCAGTACTACCCTCCCCTACAATGAGCAGTTCTTC	TRBJ2-1	.	TRBV19	.
CASSASTVSSGNTIYF	TGTGCCAGCAGCGCCAGTACAGTCAGCTCTGGAAACACCATATATTTT	TRBJ1-3	.	TRBV9	once